Detailed here is one T cell receptor beta chain. What this receptor recognizes is not known. The input lacks base qualities; no much larger clone sits a single base away. RNA was extracted using the RNeasy kit, and roughly 0.45 to 1 ug of the RNA was reverse transcribed with random hexamers. The immunoSEQ multiplex PCR assay, covering 54 Vbeta and 13 Jbeta segments, was used to amplify TCR beta CDR3 regions. PCR amplification bias was corrected by using a synthetic template baseline for primer optimization and computational correction. Per the source publication's procedure: Reads were assigned to V, D and J genes according to IMGT and analyzed in immunoSEQ Analyzer, with only productive sequences retained. Clonality was computed as one minus Shannon entropy normalized by log2 of the number of productive unique sequences. For each patient and control, public and private clones were evaluated within the 100 most prevalent clones. Susac-specific clones were defined as absent from healthy and MS cohorts, some 1,000 published viral clones and other ImmuneACCESS disease sequences. In-frame beta chains were kept once TCRdb had trimmed the public reads at Q25 with fastp and called clones with MiXCR. Every CDR3 protein is listed once, alongside the most common genes and DNA of its rows. The V and J calls were not made by the authors but by TCRdb's processing. Across this sample there are roughly 130,000 distinct CDR3 sequences, with over 90% seen only once. The ten largest make up around 0.28% of the sample.

The sample is drawn from a study of CD8 T cells in Susac syndrome (dated by TCRdb to between 2018 and 2020). A note on the overall study: Of the Susac syndrome patients who were sequenced, six had clinically active disease and about 8 were in clinical remission. Susac syndrome patients were therapy-naive, on corticosteroids (some also receiving IVIg), or on IVIg alone at blood withdrawal. Repertoire sequencing was used to test whether CD8+ T cell activation and differentiation in Susac syndrome was antigen driven. The clonality of the CD8+ T cell repertoire was compared across around twelve healthy donors, roughly 14 Susac syndrome patients and 15 multiple sclerosis patients.

Study-wide findings and limitations: Clonal expansion was seen in Susac syndrome CD8+ repertoires, peaking in CD8+ TEMRA cells and being greater in clinically active patients than in remitting ones. The TCR sequencing and HLA analysis was acknowledged to have included a relatively small number of individuals. In the total CD8+ and CD8+ TEMRA repertoires, over 15 and five Susac-specific public clones, respectively, were identified.

Peripheral blood CD8+ and CD4+ T cells from healthy donors, Susac syndrome patients and multiple sclerosis patients were profiled by high-throughput TCR beta sequencing. The Susac syndrome patients fulfilled recently defined diagnostic criteria for either definite or probable disease. Bulk CD8+ and CD4+ T cells were purified magnetically by negative isolation, whereas CD8+ TEMRA cells were enriched by FACS. Blood was drawn into EDTA tubes, processed within 24 hours, and PBMCs were isolated by density gradient centrifugation. PBMCs destined for TCR sequencing were cryopreserved in liquid nitrogen and later thawed in a 37 °C water bath. Purity of sorted or isolated CD4+, CD8+ and CD8+ TEMRA cells was at least 90%. Reading from cysteine to phenylalanine, the CDR3 counts 13 amino acids. Only the CDR3 region is kept as DNA, spanning 39 bases read in frame from base 1.

The chain couples TRBV21-1 to TRBJ2-7; TRBD1, the table's D call, was not compared with the DNA. TRBV21-1 is designated a pseudogene. This TCR derives from a human donor with Susac syndrome. Specimen: CD8+ T cells from PBMCs. The CDR3 protein sequence reads: CASSKEGTLGQYF. The DNA reads TGTGCCAGCAGCAAAGAGGGCACCCTGGGGCAGTACTTC.